This T cell receptor (beta chain) was found in a study of blood T cell repertoires in COVID-19. About the research overall: T cells, B-cell-depleted T cells, or PBMCs provided the cDNA or gDNA that served as material.

Authors' processing steps: Estimation of nucleated cell counts relied on the amplification of reference gene primers. Sequencing used immunoSEQ multiplex PCR; TCRdb keeps in-frame clones, though not all of them. Clonal size and the V and J genes are those of that table, whereas D and trimming came from the DNA. This table has around 150,000 clones, roughly 82% appearing once. The CDR3 spans 14 residues. V gave up 4 bases and J gave up 5 bases, with 15 bases separating them. The germline gives CDR1 SGHKS, CDR2 YYEKEE (reference sequence). The material sequenced was peripheral blood. The receptor's source is a woman aged 40 to 50 with COVID-19, enrolled during active disease. The genes are TRBV5-5 and TRBJ2-5, with D perhaps matching TRBD1 (6 bases). The CDR3 here is CASSREQGRETQYF. The CDR3 bases are TGTGCCAGCAGCAGAGAACAGGGTCGGGAGACCCAGTACTTC.